This TCR beta chain was recovered during a study of naive and memory T cell subsets. Overall study results and limits: Possibly reflecting memory cells re-expressing CD45RA, a few larger clonotypes occurred in naive repertoires, especially CD8. Between naive and memory subsets, TCR abundance power law exponents differed. Naive and memory repertoire findings lacked a ground truth for validation.

This clonotype was seen at least ten times. Its specificity is unknown. Two oligonucleotides, mixed equimolar, formed the beta constant-region primer covering TRBC1 and TRBC2. Nested alpha and beta constant-region primers with the SP2 primer drove four PCR rounds on ligated cDNA. The cDNA 3' end received a ligated single-stranded oligonucleotide carrying the SP2 primer and a 12-nucleotide UMI. Each CDR3 protein is one row after TCRdb ran MiXCR on the UMI-ligation and nested PCR reads. The sample includes 85,000 to 130,000 distinct CDR3 sequences, roughly 15% seen only once; the top ten take around 2.7%. Trimming cost V 0 bases and J 5 bases, with 5 bases left between them. This CDR3 is 12 amino acids long. Separate alpha and beta amplification began at the second PCR step.

This rearrangement joins TRBV12-3 or TRBV12-4 to TRBJ2-7; no clear D. The TCR originated in a human donor in good health. Sequencing was done on a sample of naive CD8+ T cells from blood. CDR3 sequence reads: CASSLAPHEQYF. As DNA, the CDR3 is TGTGCCAGCAGTTTAGCCCCTCACGAGCAGTACTTC.